This T cell receptor beta chain is drawn from a study of radiation and T cells in renal cell carcinoma. The assay was immunoSEQ multiplex PCR, and TCRdb's table has in-frame clones only and misses some. This sample has about 59,000 clones, with 78% found just once. Study-wide findings and caveats: Without pretreatment biopsies, baseline tumor clonotype presence was undetermined. Top tumor clonotypes rose in blood 2 weeks post-radiation, then contracted.

This sample's time point: baseline pretreatment blood. Stated treatment: 15 Gy SBRT to primary tumor, nephrectomy 4 weeks later. Blood was sampled at baseline, 2 weeks and 4 weeks after SBRT. The patient's renal cell carcinoma had clear cell pathology. The germline V and J ends were trimmed by 10 bases and 4 bases, with 8 bases remaining between them. CDR1 is MNHEY and CDR2 is SVGAGI in the germline V gene. CDR3 size: 11 residues. This clone occurred a few times. Its antigen remains unknown. The input for sequencing was blood, taken from a patient whose treatment included radiotherapy and nephrectomy. The chain is built from TRBV6-5 and TRBJ1-3, with D unclear. The sequence came from a man aged 60-69 years with renal cell carcinoma. The CDR3 sequence: CATAGGNTIYF. CDR3 sequence (DNA): TGTGCCACCGCCGGGGGAAACACCATATATTTT.